Listed below are T cell receptor beta chains from one sample, sequenced in a study of blood T cell repertoires in COVID-19. Sequencing used immunoSEQ multiplex PCR; TCRdb keeps in-frame clones, though not all of them. This sample yields around 200,000 clones, of which around four fifths are seen a single time; approximately 9% belongs to the top ten. Material for sequencing was peripheral blood. These receptors came from a man between 35 and 55 years old with active or convalescent COVID-19. The CDR3 runs from the conserved cysteine through the conserved F or W. The D gene is left open where the match is weak. Clone size is given for some rows only: seen once, a few or many times, or a class if the clone is expanded.

D: NA; size: NA; V: TRBV14; J: TRBJ1-1; CDR3: CASSPQSQLNTEAFF; DNA: TGTGCCAGCAGCCCCCAATCACAGCTGAACACTGAAGCTTTCTTT
D: NA; size: few; V: TRBV6-1; J: TRBJ1-5; CDR3: CASSEEVHSNQPQHF; DNA: TGTGCCAGCAGTGAAGAGGTACACAGTAATCAGCCCCAGCATTTT
D: TRBD1; size: NA; V: TRBV18; J: TRBJ1-1; CDR3: CASSPLDRGANTEAFF; DNA: TGTGCCAGCTCACCGCTGGACAGGGGGGCGAACACTGAAGCTTTCTTT
D: NA; size: NA; V: TRBV2; J: TRBJ1-2; CDR3: CASSEQELPLFLYGYTF; DNA: TGTGCCAGCAGTGAACAGGAACTCCCTCTATTCCTCTATGGCTACACCTTC
D: NA; size: NA; V: TRBV25-1; J: TRBJ2-5; CDR3: CASSEGRQETQYF; DNA: TGTGCCAGCAGTGAGGGCAGACAAGAGACCCAGTACTTC
D: NA; size: NA; V: TRBV2; J: TRBJ1-6; CDR3: CASSDRDYNSPLHF; DNA: TGTGCCAGCAGTGACAGGGACTATAATTCACCCCTCCACTTT
D: NA; size: NA; V: TRBV19; J: TRBJ2-1; CDR3: CASSIFGGTVYNEQFF; DNA: TGTGCCAGTAGTATTTTCGGCGGGACCGTCTACAATGAGCAGTTCTTC
D: NA; size: NA; V: TRBV19; J: TRBJ1-2; CDR3: CASSTLQGSLYGYTF; DNA: TGTGCCAGTAGTACCCTACAGGGCTCCCTCTATGGCTACACCTTC
D: NA; size: NA; V: TRBV23-1; J: TRBJ1-5; CDR3: CASSHTPGRVGQPQHF; DNA: TGCGCCAGCAGTCACACCCCGGGAAGGGTCGGACAGCCCCAGCATTTT
D: TRBD1; size: NA; V: TRBV2; J: TRBJ2-7; CDR3: CASNPGTGKYEQYF; DNA: TGTGCCAGCAACCCCGGGACAGGGAAATACGAGCAGTACTTC
D: NA; size: NA; V: TRBV18; J: TRBJ2-3; CDR3: CASSPIATSTDTQYF; DNA: TGTGCCAGCTCACCGATAGCGACTAGCACAGATACGCAGTATTTT
D: NA; size: NA; V: TRBV4-1; J: TRBJ2-5; CDR3: CASSQDSVTQETQYF; DNA: TGCGCCAGCAGCCAAGATAGCGTGACTCAAGAGACCCAGTACTTC
D: NA; size: NA; V: TRBV5-1; J: TRBJ1-5; CDR3: CASSLASGNQPQHF; DNA: TGCGCCAGCAGCTTGGCCTCAGGCAATCAGCCCCAGCATTTT
D: NA; size: NA; V: TRBV5-4; J: TRBJ2-2; CDR3: CASSSDISANTGELFF; DNA: TGTGCCAGCAGCTCCGACATCTCCGCGAACACCGGGGAGCTGTTTTTT
D: TRBD1; size: NA; V: TRBV5-1; J: TRBJ2-7; CDR3: CASSLAGQGTYEQYF; DNA: TGCGCCAGCAGCTTGGCCGGACAGGGAACCTACGAGCAGTACTTC